This T cell receptor (beta chain) was found in a study of CD8+CD57+ T cells in acquired aplastic anemia listed by TCRdb under 2018. Looking at the study overall: Extracted DNA from sorted CD4+ and CD8+ cells averaged approximately 3 ug, ranging from roughly 0.17 to 27.4 ug. A CD8+CD57+ expansion meant a frequency higher than the mean frequency seen in healthy subjects. Study-wide conclusions, independent of this receptor: Around 27 CD8+ CDR3 sequences were shared between patients and controls but appeared highly expressed in patients and within their immunodominant clones. Patients and healthy controls showed no significant difference in CD8+ Simpson's diversity (P=0.060).

Looking up the germline V gene yields CDR1 KGHDR and CDR2 SFDVKD. The junction shows trimming of 0 bases on V and 2 bases on J, and the gene matches do not reach 3 bases of it. Counted from cysteine to phenylalanine, this CDR3 has 16 amino acids. The only DNA kept is the CDR3, 48 bases in frame from the first base. TCR beta VDJ combination and CDR3 sequence profiling used genomic DNA as the template. An Illumina HiSeq 2000 was the platform used for TCR repertoire sequencing. The authors' analysis ran thus. TRBV/TRBJ rearrangement plots, CDR3 size and DJ length profiles, and Simpson's diversity index were used to evaluate the repertoires. The immunodominant clone was defined as the most abundant DNA sequence in deep sequencing data. CDR3 amino acid sequences were checked for sharing between subjects and were compared against published repertoires and the VDJdb database. TCRdb cleaned the public reads at Q25 with fastp, built clones with MiXCR and kept in-frame beta chains. Identical CDR3 proteins give one entry, which carries the most common genes and DNA. For this entry, the V and J calls and clone size follow TCRdb and not the study's own pipeline. Across this sample there are 150,000 to 200,000 distinct CDR3 sequences, with around 47% seen only once. Jointly, the top ten make up roughly 2.9% of the sample.

Expansion of CD8+CD57+ cells had been shown by flow cytometry in the patients chosen for sequencing. Every patient had a diagnosis of severe acquired aplastic anemia based on International Study of Aplastic Anemia and Agranulocytosis and Camitta criteria. No patient had received any therapy when blood was sampled. The study deep-sequenced TCR repertoires of sorted CD4+ and CD8+ blood T cells from severe aplastic anemia patients and healthy subjects. Patients were enrolled in the USA under clinicaltrials.gov protocols 00001620, 01623167, 00001397, 00071045, 00081523 and 00961064. Ficoll-Paque density gradient centrifugation was used to isolate peripheral blood mononuclear cells. Before DNA was extracted, CD4+ and CD8+ T cells were sorted using either FACS or magnetic beads. About this clonotype itself: This receptor's antigen is unknown. Base qualities are missing; no much larger clone stands one base away.

The sequence derives from a human donor with aplastic anemia. Input material: sorted CD4+, CD8+, or CD8+CD57+ T cells (not recorded which) from PBMCs. This chain is built from TRBV24-1 and TRBJ2-5; TRBD2 aligns with 9 central bases. The CDR3 protein: CATSDLGLARQETQYF. The sequenced DNA: TGTGCCACCAGTGATTTGGGACTAGCGAGACAAGAGACCCAGTACTTC.